A selection of T cell receptor beta chains follows, all from one sample in a study of CD8 T cells in ankylosing spondylitis. TCRdb passed the 5' RACE reads through MiXCR, listing each CDR3 protein once. The sample has roughly 470,000 distinct CDR3 sequences, roughly a quarter seen once. The sample was blood, either unsorted or a sorted T cell fraction (not recorded which). Receptors originate from a male donor with ankylosing spondylitis. Both conserved end residues are part of each CDR3.

V gene	J gene	CDR3 protein
TRBV5-1	TRBJ2-1	CASSLARDSKYDEQFF
TRBV20-1	TRBJ2-1	CSARGPWSNEQFF
TRBV7-2	TRBJ1-5	CASSFATNSNQPQHF
TRBV12-3/TRBV12-4	TRBJ2-5	CASRPTGAQETQYF
TRBV7-9	TRBJ1-3	CASSTRGASNTIYF
TRBV6-1	TRBJ1-5	CASSKGGNQPQHF
TRBV4-1	TRBJ2-3	CASSQGRLGSTDTQYF
TRBV7-2	TRBJ2-7	CASSLVSGDEQYF
TRBV20-1	TRBJ2-3	CSASLSGFTDTQYF
TRBV20-1	TRBJ1-6	CSAFRDGNSPLHF
TRBV18	TRBJ1-4	CASSPGQGIEKLFF
TRBV27	TRBJ1-4	CASSLSRENEKLFF
TRBV20-1	TRBJ2-4	CSAPGGLAVAKNIQYF
TRBV9	TRBJ2-3	CASSVEREQPTDTQYF